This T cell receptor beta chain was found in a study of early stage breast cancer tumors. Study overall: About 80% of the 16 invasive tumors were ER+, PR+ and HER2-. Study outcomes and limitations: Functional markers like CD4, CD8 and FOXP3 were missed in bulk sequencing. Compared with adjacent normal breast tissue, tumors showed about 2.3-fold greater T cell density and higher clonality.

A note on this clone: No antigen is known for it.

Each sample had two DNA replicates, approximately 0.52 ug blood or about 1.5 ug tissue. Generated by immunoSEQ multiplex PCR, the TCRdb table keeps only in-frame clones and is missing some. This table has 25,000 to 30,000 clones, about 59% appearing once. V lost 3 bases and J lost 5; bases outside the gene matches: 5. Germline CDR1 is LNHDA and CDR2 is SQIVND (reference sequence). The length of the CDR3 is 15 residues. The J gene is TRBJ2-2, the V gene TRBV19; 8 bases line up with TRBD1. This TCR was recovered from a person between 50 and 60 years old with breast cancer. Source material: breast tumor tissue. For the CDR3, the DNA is TGTGCCAGTAGTATGACAGGGGTTTTTACCGGGGAGCTGTTTTTT. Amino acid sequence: CASSMTGVFTGELFF.